A selection of T cell receptor beta chains follows, all from one sample in a study of T cells in localized non-small cell lung cancer. TCRdb's copy holds only in-frame clones and misses some; the assay was immunoSEQ multiplex PCR. The sample records around 140,000 clones, 80% to 90% being singletons. Here the sequenced sample was peripheral blood, taken before any cancer treatment. Receptor source: a female donor over 55 with stage I lung adenocarcinoma. The CDR3 runs from the conserved cysteine through the conserved F or W. Fields, in order: J gene, CDR3 length, V gene, D gene, clone size, CDR3 protein, CDR3 DNA. The D gene is left open where the match is weak. A clone size is listed for some rows: how often the clone was seen (once, few, many), or a class if it is expanded.

>TRBJ2-7|14|TRBV4-1|NA|many
CASSLGRWSYEQYF
TGCGCCAGCAGTCTCGGACGGTGGTCGTACGAGCAGTACTTC
>TRBJ2-7|15|TRBV6-1|TRBD2|NA
CASSGRRGGSYEQYF
TGTGCCAGCAGTGGCCGACGGGGGGGCTCCTACGAGCAGTACTTC
>TRBJ1-3|14|TRBV2|NA|NA
CASSEGHSRNTIYF
TGTGCCAGCAGTGAAGGTCACAGCAGAAACACCATATATTTT
>TRBJ2-5|14|TRBV27|NA|NA
CASSLLGHGETQYF
TGTGCCAGCAGTTTATTGGGGCATGGAGAGACCCAGTACTTC
>TRBJ2-7|12|TRBV19|NA|NA
CASSMSGLEQYF
TGTGCCAGTAGTATGTCAGGGTTGGAGCAGTACTTC
>TRBJ1-1|21|TRBV1|NA|few
CTSSQAPIQSRQGAKGREAFF
TGCACCAGCAGCCAAGCCCCGATTCAGAGTCGTCAGGGCGCAAAGGGACGTGAAGCTTTCTTT
>TRBJ2-1|15|TRBV7-8|TRBD2|NA
CASSLVLAGGDEQFF
TGTGCCAGCAGCTTAGTACTAGCGGGAGGGGATGAGCAGTTCTTC
>TRBJ1-1|12|TRBV6-1|NA|NA
CASASVNTEAFF
TGTGCCAGCGCCTCAGTGAACACTGAAGCTTTCTTT
>TRBJ1-2|14|TRBV28|TRBD1|NA
CATPTGKGYGGYTF
TGTGCCACCCCGACAGGGAAAGGGTACGGTGGCTACACCTTC
>TRBJ2-5|13|TRBV11-2|NA|NA
CASSLVGVPVSYF
TGTGCCAGCAGCTTAGTCGGTGTACCTGTTTCGTACTTC
>TRBJ1-1|13|TRBV28|NA|NA
CASSFLKGAEAFF
TGTGCCAGCAGTTTTTTGAAAGGGGCTGAAGCTTTCTTT
>TRBJ2-7|13|TRBV18|NA|NA
CASSRWAADEQYF
TGTGCCAGCTCACGCTGGGCTGCTGACGAGCAGTACTTC
>TRBJ2-1|15|TRBV28|NA|NA
CASSFMSGRYNEQFF
TGTGCCAGCAGTTTTATGTCTGGGCGATACAATGAGCAGTTCTTC
>TRBJ2-1|18|TRBV28|TRBD2|few
CASNPGTSAKSSYNEQFF
TGTGCCAGCAACCCCGGGACTAGTGCGAAAAGCTCCTACAATGAGCAGTTCTTC
>TRBJ2-3|13|TRBV27|NA|NA
CASTLRITDTQYF
TGTGCCAGCACCCTAAGAATCACAGATACGCAGTATTTT
>TRBJ2-1|15|TRBV5-1|NA|NA
CASSLEPGTYNEQFF
TGCGCCAGCAGCTTGGAGCCAGGAACCTACAATGAGCAGTTCTTC